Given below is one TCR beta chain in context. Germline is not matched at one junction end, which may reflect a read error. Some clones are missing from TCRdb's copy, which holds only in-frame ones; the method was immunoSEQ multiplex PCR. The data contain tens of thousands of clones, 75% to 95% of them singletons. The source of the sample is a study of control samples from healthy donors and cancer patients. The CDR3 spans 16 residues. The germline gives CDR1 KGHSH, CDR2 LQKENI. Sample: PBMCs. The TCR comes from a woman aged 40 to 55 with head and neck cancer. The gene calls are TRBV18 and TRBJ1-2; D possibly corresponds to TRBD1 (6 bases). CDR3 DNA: TGTGCCAGCTCGCCACTCGACAGGTTAATGAACTATGGCTACACCTTC. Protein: CASSPLDRLMNYGYTF.